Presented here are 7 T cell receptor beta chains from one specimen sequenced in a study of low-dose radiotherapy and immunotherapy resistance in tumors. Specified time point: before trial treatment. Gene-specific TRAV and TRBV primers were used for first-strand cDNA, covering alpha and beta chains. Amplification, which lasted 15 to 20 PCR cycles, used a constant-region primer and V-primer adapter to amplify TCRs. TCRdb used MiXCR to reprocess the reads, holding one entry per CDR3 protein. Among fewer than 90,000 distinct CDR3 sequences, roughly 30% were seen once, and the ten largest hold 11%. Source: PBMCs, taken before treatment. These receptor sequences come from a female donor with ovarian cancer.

The CDR3 is CSARGAGDNSPLHF. The CDR3 region has the DNA TGCAGCGCTAGGGGGGCTGGTGATAATTCACCCCTCCACTTT. The rearrangement joins TRBV29-1 to TRBJ1-6, with D tentatively TRBD1 (6 bases). The CDR3 is made up of 14 amino acids. V gave up 7 bases and J gave up 5 bases, with 15 bases separating them. CDR1 is SQVTM, CDR2 ANQGSEA, per germline. Full variable domain (missing parts from reference TRBV29-1 and TRBJ1-6): SAVISQKPSRDICQRGTSLTIQCQVDSQVTMMFWYRQQPGQSLTLIATANQGSEATYESGFVIDKFPISRPNLTFSTLTVSNMSPEDSSIYLCSARGAGDNSPLHFGNGTRLTVT.

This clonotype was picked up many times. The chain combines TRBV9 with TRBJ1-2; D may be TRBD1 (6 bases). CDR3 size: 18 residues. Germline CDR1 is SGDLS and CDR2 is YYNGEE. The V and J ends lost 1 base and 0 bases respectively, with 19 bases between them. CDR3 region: CASSVPYRQAPANYGYTF. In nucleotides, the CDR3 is TGTGCCAGCAGCGTACCCTATCGACAGGCCCCGGCTAACTATGGCTACACCTTC.

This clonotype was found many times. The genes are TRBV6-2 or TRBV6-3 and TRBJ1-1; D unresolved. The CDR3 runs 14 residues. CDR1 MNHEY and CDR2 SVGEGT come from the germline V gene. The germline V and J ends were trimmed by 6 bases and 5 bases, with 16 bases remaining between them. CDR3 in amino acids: CASSSRARGTEAFF. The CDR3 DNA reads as TGTGCCAGCAGCTCTCGGGCGAGAGGGACTGAAGCTTTCTTT.

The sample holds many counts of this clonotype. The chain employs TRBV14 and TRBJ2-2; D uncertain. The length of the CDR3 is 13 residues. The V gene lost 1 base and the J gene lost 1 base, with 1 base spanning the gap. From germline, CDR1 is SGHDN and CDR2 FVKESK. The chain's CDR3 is CASSQVNTGELFF. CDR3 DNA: TGTGCCAGCAGCCAAGTGAACACCGGGGAGCTGTTTTTT.

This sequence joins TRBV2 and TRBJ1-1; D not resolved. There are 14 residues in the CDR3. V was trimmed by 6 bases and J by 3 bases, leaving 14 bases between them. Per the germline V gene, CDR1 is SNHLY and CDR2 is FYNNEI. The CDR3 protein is CASSFEDRYTEAFF. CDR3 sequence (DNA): TGTGCCAGCAGCTTCGAGGACCGGTACACTGAAGCTTTCTTT.

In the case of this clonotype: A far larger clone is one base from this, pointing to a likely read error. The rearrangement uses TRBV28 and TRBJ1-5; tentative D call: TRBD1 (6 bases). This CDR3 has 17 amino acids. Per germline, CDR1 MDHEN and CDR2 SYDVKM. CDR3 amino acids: CATSQSGASVYNQPQHF. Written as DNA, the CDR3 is TGTGCCACCAGTCAGTCAGGGGCGTCGGTCTACAATCAGCCCCAGCATTTT. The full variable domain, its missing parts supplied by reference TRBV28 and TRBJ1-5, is DVKVTQSSRYLVKRTGEKVFLECVQDMDHENMFWYRQDPGLGLRLIYFSYDVKMKEKGDIPEGYSVSREKKERFSLILESASTNQTSMYLCATSQSGASVYNQPQHFGDGTRLSIL.

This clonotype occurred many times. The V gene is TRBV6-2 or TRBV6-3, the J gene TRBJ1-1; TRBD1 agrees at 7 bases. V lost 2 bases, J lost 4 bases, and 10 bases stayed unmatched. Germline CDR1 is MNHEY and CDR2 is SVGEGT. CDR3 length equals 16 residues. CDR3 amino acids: CASSYHTSTGPTEAFF. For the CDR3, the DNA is TGTGCCAGCAGTTACCACACCTCGACAGGGCCCACTGAAGCTTTCTTT.